This entry lists 12 T cell receptor beta chains sequenced from one sample in a study of shared clonotypes between healthy human individuals. TCRdb's copy holds only in-frame clones and misses some; the assay was immunoSEQ multiplex PCR. The table shows around 500,000 clones, with around 75% occurring only once. The sequencing input was PBMCs. These receptors were collected from a woman in her 40s in good health. Some clones in this sample may be carry-over from other donors' samples.

This chain links TRBV5-8 with TRBJ2-3; a weak D match, TRBD2 (5 bases). This CDR3 has 13 amino acids. V gave up 0 bases and J gave up 6 bases, with 8 bases separating them. The germline V gene has CDR1 SGHTS and CDR2 YDEGEE. Here the CDR3 DNA reads TGTGCCAGCAGCTTGGCGGGGATCGATACGCAGTATTTT. Protein: CASSLAGIDTQYF. Full variable domain (rest looked up from reference TRBV5-8 and TRBJ2-3): EAGVTQSPTHLIKTRGQQATLRCSPISGHTSVYWYQQALGLGLQFLLWYDEGEERNRGNFPPRFSGRQFPNYSSELNVNALELEDSALYLCASSLAGIDTQYFGPGTRLTVL.

This chain uses TRBV9 with TRBJ2-7, with D possibly TRBD2 on 6 matching bases. Germline lookup yields CDR1 SGDLS and CDR2 YYNGEE. This CDR3 contains 15 residues. The ends were cut back, 6 bases at V and 5 bases at J, with 21 bases in the middle. CDR3: CASTKSGDGADEQYF. As DNA, the CDR3 is TGTGCCAGCACCAAGTCGGGGGACGGGGCCGACGAGCAGTACTTC.

Concerning this clone: Mismatch with germline at one junction end may stem from a read error. The CDR3 nucleotides are TGTGCCAGCTCACCCGGGACCTCCCACAATGAGCAGTTCTTC. The encoded protein is CASSPGTSHNEQFF. J is TRBJ2-1 and V is TRBV18; D might be TRBD1 or TRBD2, each matching 5 bases. CDR1 and CDR2 from the germline V gene are KGHSH and LQKENI. The length of the CDR3 is 14 residues.

About this clone: A much larger clonotype is one base distant, so this may be a read error. The J gene is TRBJ2-3, the V gene TRBV28; D is perhaps TRBD2 (5 bases). V was cut by 6 bases and J by 0 bases, with 7 bases left in between. This CDR3 spans 13 amino acids. Germline CDR1 reads MDHEN; CDR2 reads SYDVKM. This CDR3 reads CASSGDSTDTQYF. Here the CDR3 DNA reads TGTGCCAGCAGCGGGGATAGCACAGATACGCAGTATTTT.

The chain has TRBV6-6 and TRBJ2-4; no definite D call. There are 12 residues in the CDR3. The V and J ends lost 6 bases and 6 bases respectively, with 9 bases between them. Germline CDR1 and CDR2: MNHNY and SVGAGI (reference sequence). The CDR3, as DNA: TGTGCCAGCAGCGACCGGGCAAACATTCAGTACTTC. Its protein is CASSDRANIQYF.

The sample holds one count of this clone. With a much larger clone just one base away, this may be a read error. The chain links TRBV5-6 to TRBJ2-1; D not resolved. Germline-derived CDR1 and CDR2 are SGHDT and YYEEEE. This CDR3 spans 12 amino acids. Trimming removed 4 bases at V and 4 bases at J, with 6 bases between. Here the CDR3 reads CASSTDYNEQFF. DNA of the CDR3: TGTGCCAGCAGCACAGATTACAATGAGCAGTTCTTC.

This clone appeared a few times. V gene TRBV15 combines with J gene TRBJ2-7, with 8 nucleotides matching TRBD2. Germline assignment: CDR1 LNHNV and CDR2 YYDKDF (reference sequence). The CDR3 runs 15 residues. J gave up 0 bases and V 5 bases, and 6 bases lay outside the gene matches. CDR3: CATSLRGASSYEQYF. CDR3 nucleotides: TGTGCCACCAGCTTGCGGGGGGCTAGCTCCTACGAGCAGTACTTC.

The chain has TRBV28 and TRBJ1-2; weak D call: TRBD1 (6 bases). CDR3 size: 15 residues. Trimming stripped 2 bases from V and 4 bases from J, with 14 bases between. Germline V gene data show CDR1 as MDHEN and CDR2 as SYDVKM. The CDR3 region is CASSLTGGPFYGYTF. The CDR3 nucleotides are TGTGCCAGCAGTTTAACCGGGGGGCCCTTCTATGGCTACACCTTC.

This clone appeared a few times. This chain joins TRBV6-5 and TRBJ2-5; TRBD1 agrees at 10 bases. The trim removed 5 bases at V and 5 bases at J, leaving 5 bases unmatched. Germline V gene data show CDR1 as MNHEY and CDR2 as SVGAGI. The length of the CDR3 is 14 residues. The CDR3 sequence is CASSPGTGVETQYF. DNA of the CDR3: TGTGCCAGCAGTCCCGGGACAGGGGTCGAGACCCAGTACTTC.

This clone was detected only a few times. The rearrangement uses TRBV7-9 and TRBJ1-1, with 7 positions matching TRBD1. This CDR3 is built from 12 residues. V lost 6 bases, J lost 8 bases, and 6 bases stayed unmatched. Germline CDR1 and CDR2: SEHNR and FQNEAQ (reference sequence). The CDR3 loop is CASRRTGAEAFF. The CDR3 region has the DNA TGTGCCAGCAGACGTACAGGGGCCGAAGCTTTCTTT.

This clone was observed a handful of times. The chain is built from TRBV7-6 and TRBJ2-1, with 8 bases fitting TRBD2. V shed 3 bases and J 8 bases; nucleotides not matched to a gene: 9. Per the germline V gene, CDR1 is SGHVS and CDR2 is FNYEAQ. This CDR3 is built from 15 residues. CDR3 sequence: CASSFAGGPGYEQFF. The CDR3, as DNA: TGTGCCAGCAGCTTTGCGGGAGGCCCGGGGTATGAGCAGTTCTTC.

The chain couples TRBV11-2 to TRBJ2-7; 8 positions match TRBD2. Germline V CDR1 and CDR2: SGHAT, FQNNGV. After removal of 1 base from V and 4 bases from J, the junction contained 6 bases not matched to a gene. CDR3 length: 15 amino acids. CDR3 nucleotide sequence: TGTGCCAGCAGCTTAGCGGCGGGAGGAAGGTACGAGCAGTACTTC. Translating it yields CASSLAAGGRYEQYF.